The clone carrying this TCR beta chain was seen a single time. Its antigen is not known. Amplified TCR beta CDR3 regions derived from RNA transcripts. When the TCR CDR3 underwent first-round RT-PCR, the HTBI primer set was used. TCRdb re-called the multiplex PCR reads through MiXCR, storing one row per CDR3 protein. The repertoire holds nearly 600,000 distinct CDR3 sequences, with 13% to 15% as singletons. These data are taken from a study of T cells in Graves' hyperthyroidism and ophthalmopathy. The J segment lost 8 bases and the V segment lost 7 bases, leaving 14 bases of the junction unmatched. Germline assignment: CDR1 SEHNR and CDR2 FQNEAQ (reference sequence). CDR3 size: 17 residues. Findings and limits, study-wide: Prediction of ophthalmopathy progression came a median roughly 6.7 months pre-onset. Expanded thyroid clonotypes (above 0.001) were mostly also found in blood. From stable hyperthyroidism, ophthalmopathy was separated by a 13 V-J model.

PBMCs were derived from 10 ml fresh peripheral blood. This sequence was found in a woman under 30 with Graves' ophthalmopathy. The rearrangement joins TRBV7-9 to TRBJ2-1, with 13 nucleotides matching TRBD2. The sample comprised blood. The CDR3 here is CASNPRTSGSPTDEQFF. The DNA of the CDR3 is TGTGCCAGCAACCCCCGGACTAGCGGGAGCCCCACGGATGAGCAGTTCTTC.